This entry lists 26 T cell receptor beta chains sequenced from one sample in a study of T cell repertoires in cytomegalovirus infection (dated by TCRdb to between 2018 and 2020). Sequencing was performed on an Illumina HiSeq 1500. The raw public data were reprocessed by TCRdb itself: fastp quality trimming at Q25, MiXCR clonotype calling, in-frame beta chains only. When rows share a CDR3 protein, they turn into one entry using the most common DNA and genes. The sample has roughly 230,000 distinct CDR3 sequences on record, approximately 24% of them singletons. The biggest ten clones account for 15% to 20% of the sample. Material for sequencing was CD8+ T cells from PBMCs. The receptors were sampled from a human donor in good health (CMV status not recorded). Some clones in this sample may be carry-over from other donors' samples.

In this sample, this clonotype turned up many times. The chain employs TRBV19 and TRBJ2-1, with 7 bases fitting TRBD1. Germline loops: CDR1 LNHDA, CDR2 SQIVND (reference sequence). V was pared by 4 bases and J by 4 bases, with 1 base of the junction left unmatched. The CDR3 runs 13 residues. CDR3 loop: CASSTTGYNEQFF. CDR3 sequence (DNA): TGTGCCAGTAGTACGACAGGGTACAATGAGCAGTTCTTC.

This clonotype was counted only a few times. The V and J genes are TRBV28 and TRBJ2-3, with D tentatively TRBD1 (5 bases). Trimming removed 5 bases at V and 2 bases at J, with 17 bases between. The germline gives CDR1 MDHEN, CDR2 SYDVKM. The CDR3 contains 16 residues. CDR3: CASSTSTGFNTDTQYF. The CDR3 nucleotides are TGTGCCAGCAGTACCAGCACAGGCTTCAACACAGATACGCAGTATTTT.

The chain links TRBV29-1 to TRBJ2-7; D remains unclear. Germline loops: CDR1 SQVTM, CDR2 ANQGSEA. The CDR3 sequence is 12 residues long. Trimming cost V 0 bases and J 6 bases, with 9 bases left between them. CDR3 coding DNA: TGCAGCGTTGAAGATGAGTATGGCGAGCAGTACTTC. It is translated as CSVEDEYGEQYF.

This clonotype was found a few times. V usage is TRBV2 and J usage is TRBJ1-1; D uncertain. CDR1 SNHLY and CDR2 FYNNEI come from the germline V gene. V gave up 0 bases and J gave up 4 bases, with 12 bases separating them. The CDR3 spans 15 residues. CDR3 bases: TGTGCCAGCAGTGAAGCTGGAATCTCTTCCACTGAAGCTTTCTTT. Protein sequence: CASSEAGISSTEAFF.

The table lists this clonotype with many counts. The chain has TRBV7-2 and TRBJ2-7; the match to TRBD1 covers 7 bases. J gave up 0 bases and V 5 bases, and 4 bases lay outside the gene matches. The germline V gene has CDR1 SGHTA and CDR2 FQGNSA. The CDR3 consists of 14 residues. CDR3 region: CASSRGTDSYEQYF. The CDR3 DNA follows: TGTGCCAGCAGCCGAGGGACAGACTCCTACGAGCAGTACTTC. The whole variable domain, remainder taken from reference TRBV7-2 and TRBJ2-7, is GAGVSQSPSNKVTEKGKDVELRCDPISGHTALYWYRQSLGQGLEFLIYFQGNSAPDKSGLPSDRFSAERTGGSVSTLTIQRTQQEDSAVYLCASSRGTDSYEQYFGPGTRLTVT.

This clonotype was seen repeatedly, ten times or more. The chain has TRBV7-8 and TRBJ2-5; no definite D call. Trimming shortened V by 3 bases and J by 5 bases, and 7 bases separated the two germline ends. The CDR3 has 12 residues. The germline CDR1 and CDR2 sequences are SGHVS and FQNEAQ. CDR3 sequence reads: CASSFSSETQYF. DNA for the CDR3: TGTGCCAGCAGCTTTAGTTCTGAGACCCAGTACTTC.

This clonotype has ten or more counts. The chain combines TRBV6-6 with TRBJ2-5, with 7 bases fitting TRBD2. In germline, CDR1 is MNHNY, CDR2 SVGAGI (reference sequence). The V gene end was trimmed by 4 bases and the J gene end by 3 bases; junction bases not matched to a gene: 5. The CDR3 is 14 amino acids. The CDR3 sequence is CASSWLAVKETQYF. CDR3 coding DNA: TGTGCCAGCAGTTGGCTAGCGGTGAAAGAGACCCAGTACTTC.

The chain recombines TRBV5-5 with TRBJ2-7; D is possibly TRBD1 (6 bases). The CDR3 runs to 14 residues. The germline V gene encodes CDR1 SGHKS and CDR2 YYEKEE (reference sequence). V was clipped by 4 bases and J by 5 bases, with 16 bases between them. The CDR3 nucleotides read TGTGCCAGCAGCCTGCGTAGGGGGTTCCACGAGCAGTACTTC. Translating it yields CASSLRRGFHEQYF.

In this sample, this clonotype turned up a few times. The CDR3 loop is CASSPDRDEKLFF. The DNA of the CDR3 is TGTGCCAGCAGCCCGGACAGGGATGAAAAACTGTTTTTT. The J gene is TRBJ1-4, the V gene TRBV7-9; 8 bases agree with TRBD1. This CDR3 has 13 amino acids. With V trimmed by 5 bases and J by 6 bases, 2 bases remained unmatched. CDR1 and CDR2 from the germline V gene are SEHNR and FQNEAQ (reference sequence).

The chain combines TRBV6-1 with TRBJ2-7; D possibly corresponds to TRBD2 (5 bases). Between the trimmed V and J ends, which lost 0 bases and 0 bases, there was a span of 6 bases. CDR3 length: 14 residues. Germline V lookup: CDR1 MNHNS, CDR2 SASEGT. The CDR3 DNA is TGTGCCAGCAGTGAAGCCCGGGGCTCCTACGAGCAGTACTTC. Amino acid sequence: CASSEARGSYEQYF.

This sequence joins TRBV7-4 and TRBJ2-3; 8 bases line up with TRBD1. V lost 10 bases to trimming and J lost 4 bases; unmatched junction nucleotides: 4. Germline lookup yields CDR1 SGHVT and CDR2 SQSDAQ. CDR3 length: 12 amino acids. CDR3: CATGQGADTQYF. The DNA of the CDR3 is TGTGCCACCGGACAGGGTGCAGATACGCAGTATTTT.

At least ten counts were recorded for this clonotype. The rearrangement joins TRBV11-3 to TRBJ2-2, with 9 bases identical to TRBD1. The CDR3 loop spans 14 amino acids. The germline CDR1 and CDR2 sequences are SGHNT and YENEEA. After removal of 3 bases from V and 5 bases from J, the junction contained 1 base not matched to a gene. The CDR3 reads CASSLGQGTGELFF. The DNA of the CDR3 is TGTGCCAGCAGCTTGGGACAGGGAACCGGGGAGCTGTTTTTT.

This clonotype has a handful of counts. The chain carries TRBV15 and TRBJ2-3; unclear D gene. The V end lost 0 bases, the J end lost 2 bases, and 6 bases lay between the germline ends. Germline CDR1 and CDR2: LNHNV and YYDKDF (reference sequence). The CDR3 length is 14 residues. The chain's CDR3 is CATSRDIATDTQYF. The CDR3 region has the DNA TGTGCCACCAGCAGAGACATTGCCACAGATACGCAGTATTTT.

This clonotype was found a few times. V usage is TRBV29-1 and J usage is TRBJ2-7, with D perhaps TRBD1 (5 bases). CDR3 length: 14 residues. V lost 1 base to trimming and J lost 2 bases, with 12 bases between them. Per germline, CDR1 SQVTM and CDR2 ANQGSEA. The chain's CDR3 is CSVEAPDKTYEQYF. Here the CDR3 DNA reads TGCAGCGTTGAAGCCCCGGACAAGACCTACGAGCAGTACTTC.

This clonotype was recorded at least ten times. The CDR3 loop reads CASSSGTEQFF. For the CDR3, the DNA is TGTGCCAGCAGTTCCGGGACAGAGCAGTTCTTC. The gene calls are TRBV7-6 and TRBJ2-1; a weak D match, TRBD1 (6 bases). The V gene lost 6 bases and the J gene lost 10 bases, with 10 bases spanning the gap. Germline lookup yields CDR1 SGHVS and CDR2 FNYEAQ. This CDR3 region has 11 residues.

This clonotype was found a few times. This sequence joins TRBV4-1 and TRBJ1-6, with no clear D. Germline V gene lookup returns CDR1 MGHRA and CDR2 YSYEKL. V was shortened by 6 bases and J by 4 bases, with 16 bases between the two germline ends. CDR3 length: 16 residues. The CDR3 is CASSLRPGRYNSPLHF. The CDR3 region has the DNA TGCGCCAGCAGTCTTAGACCTGGCAGATATAATTCACCCCTCCACTTT.

V is TRBV15 and J is TRBJ2-1; D uncertain. Germline V gene sequence: CDR1 LNHNV, CDR2 YYDKDF (reference sequence). The CDR3 is made up of 12 amino acids. The ends were cut back, 1 base at V and 3 bases at J, with 1 base in the middle. The CDR3 loop reads CATSRVYNEQFF. DNA for the CDR3: TGTGCCACCAGCAGAGTCTACAATGAGCAGTTCTTC.

This clonotype has ten or more counts. This rearrangement joins TRBV12-3 or TRBV12-4 to TRBJ1-1, with 8 bases that match TRBD1. V dropped 2 bases and J dropped 4; count of bases not matched to a gene: 3. This CDR3 comprises 14 residues. The CDR3 region has the DNA TGTGCCAGCAGTTTAACTACAGGGGGCACTGAAGCTTTCTTT. This encodes CASSLTTGGTEAFF.

This clonotype was recorded at least ten times. In DNA, the CDR3 is TGTGCCAGCAGCGTCGTGGTCTCGGGTATGGCGTTCTTC. Protein product: CASSVVVSGMAFF. V and J are TRBV7-9 and TRBJ2-1; D gene ambiguous. Germline assignment: CDR1 SEHNR and CDR2 FQNEAQ (reference sequence). The CDR3 covers 13 residues. The V end was cut by 5 bases, the J end by 15 bases, with 20 bases between.

This clonotype was recorded a few times. The V and J genes are TRBV6-2 or TRBV6-3 and TRBJ2-2, with D maybe TRBD2 (6 bases). Germline V lookup: CDR1 MNHEY, CDR2 SVGEGT. The CDR3 is 14 amino acids. V lost 6 bases, J lost 5 bases, and 13 bases lay in between. The CDR3 region has the DNA TGTGCCAGCAGCTTTACTGGGAGGACCGGGGAGCTGTTTTTT. This encodes CASSFTGRTGELFF.

This clonotype was seen only a few times. The gene calls are TRBV6-2 or TRBV6-3 and TRBJ1-2; possibly TRBD1 for D (5 bases). V dropped 6 bases and J dropped 3 bases, with 26 bases sitting between them. Germline CDR1 MNHEY, CDR2 SVGEGT. This CDR3 comprises 18 residues. In DNA, the CDR3 is TGTGCCAGCAGGCCTATTCTGGACACTGAACGATCTTACTATGGCTACACCTTC. Its protein is CASRPILDTERSYYGYTF.

At least ten counts were recorded for this clonotype. This chain links TRBV7-8 with TRBJ2-7; D may match TRBD1 or TRBD2 (5 bases each). The CDR3 contains 15 residues. V lost 3 bases and J lost 2, with 14 bases in between. The germline V gene encodes CDR1 SGHVS and CDR2 FQNEAQ. DNA for the CDR3: TGTGCCAGCAGCTTTCCCGGGACCCAGACCTACGAGCAGTACTTC. Translation gives CASSFPGTQTYEQYF.

This clonotype was observed at least ten times. The chain couples TRBV29-1 to TRBJ2-1; D remains ambiguous. The CDR3 is made up of 11 amino acids. The V end was cut by 8 bases, the J end by 6 bases, with 11 bases between. The V gene's germline CDR1 is SQVTM and CDR2 ANQGSEA. The CDR3 region has the DNA TGCAGCAGTCACTTAGGCAATGAGCAGTTCTTC. Protein: CSSHLGNEQFF.

This chain joins TRBV29-1 and TRBJ2-1, with a weak D call TRBD1 (5 bases). The CDR3 is 12 residues long. The germline CDR1 and CDR2 sequences are SQVTM and ANQGSEA. Trimming cost V 5 bases and J 2 bases, with 7 bases left between them. CDR3 nucleotides: TGCAGCGTTACGGACACCTACAATGAGCAGTTCTTC. Its protein product is CSVTDTYNEQFF.

This clonotype occurred a few times. The J gene is TRBJ2-7, the V gene TRBV20-1; TRBD2 might be the D (5 bases). CDR3 length: 11 amino acids. Trimming left V 4 bases short and J 5 bases short, with 9 bases between. CDR1 and CDR2 (germline): DFQATT, SNEGSKA (reference sequence). The CDR3 coding sequence is TGCAGTGCTATGCCGGAGGACGAGCAGTACTTC. Its translation: CSAMPEDEQYF.

This clonotype occurred many times. V gene TRBV7-9 combines with J gene TRBJ1-1; D is uncertain. Per germline, CDR1 SEHNR and CDR2 FQNEAQ (reference sequence). V shed 4 bases and J shed 2 bases, with 5 bases lying between them. This CDR3 spans 12 amino acids. The CDR3 region is CASSYFNTEAFF. For the CDR3, the DNA is TGTGCCAGCAGCTATTTTAACACTGAAGCTTTCTTT.